Included here is one T cell receptor (beta chain) sequence, with context. This sample was taken from a study of T cell changes during pregnancy in multiple sclerosis. The junction had 3 bases not matched to a gene; V was cut back by 4 bases and J by 4 bases. CDR1 MDHEN and CDR2 SYDVKM come from the germline V gene. The CDR3 length is 13 residues. Measured with immunoSEQ multiplex PCR; TCRdb has only the in-frame clones, and not every one. The table lists approximately 100,000 clones, about 90% of them singletons. The chain joins TRBV28 to TRBJ1-2, with TRBD1 matching over 7 bases. The sample in question was peripheral blood, obtained before pregnancy. This clonotype was sampled from a female donor with multiple sclerosis, enrolled in a pregnancy study. CDR3 sequence reads: CASSSGTAYGYTF. The CDR3 DNA reads as TGTGCCAGCAGTTCCGGGACAGCCTATGGCTACACCTTC.